The 23 T cell receptor beta chains given below trace back to one sample, sequenced in a study of cytomegalovirus exposure and HLA in healthy donors. PCR used 60 Vbeta primers and 13 Jbeta primers. Only in-frame clones appear in the TCRdb table, and some are missing; sequencing was by immunoSEQ multiplex PCR. The sample includes approximately 140,000 clones, about 79% of them seen just once. The sample comprised PBMCs. The receptors stem from a man aged 50 to 59 in good health and CMV-seronegative.

The DNA for the CDR3 is TGTGCCAGCAGGCCTAGACTCGGAAACACCATATATTTT. The encoded protein is CASRPRLGNTIYF. The genes are TRBV6-1 and TRBJ1-3; D is ambiguous. Trimming cost V 6 bases and J 4 bases, with 10 bases left between them. Germline V CDR1 and CDR2: MNHNS, SASEGT. This CDR3 region has 13 residues.

The chain has TRBV7-6 and TRBJ2-2, with 7 bases lining up with TRBD1. This CDR3 contains 16 residues. The trim removed 0 bases at V and 0 bases at J, leaving 1 base unmatched. Germline V gives CDR1 SGHVS, CDR2 FNYEAQ. CDR3 in amino acids: CASSLAGTANTGELFF. The CDR3 DNA follows: TGTGCCAGCAGCTTAGCCGGGACAGCGAACACCGGGGAGCTGTTTTTT.

The chain joins TRBV6-4 to TRBJ1-4; 9 bases map to TRBD1. CDR3 size: 14 residues. Trimming at V came to 6 bases and at J to 7 bases, leaving 6 bases not matched to a gene. CDR1 and CDR2 from the germline V gene are MRHNA and SNTAGT. CDR3 residues: CASRPDRGSEKLFF. CDR3 DNA sequence: TGTGCCAGCAGACCCGACAGGGGGAGTGAAAAACTGTTTTTT.

DNA of the CDR3: TGTGCCAGCAGCCAAGCCCCCGGGTCCATGAACACTGAAGCTTTCTTT. Translating gives CASSQAPGSMNTEAFF. The chain employs TRBV4-2 and TRBJ1-1; D is ambiguous. CDR1 is LGHNA, CDR2 YNFKEQ, per germline. The CDR3 contains 16 residues. Trimming cost V 1 base and J 0 bases, with 12 bases left between them.

This chain links TRBV6-1 with TRBJ1-5; TRBD1 matches 7 bases. The ends lost 2 bases at V and 2 bases at J; junction bases unmatched: 15. The CDR3 extends over 19 amino acids. Germline V gives CDR1 MNHNS, CDR2 SASEGT. The CDR3 nucleotides are TGTGCCAGCAGTGAAAGGTTGGCTCACAGGGGAGGCGGCAATCAGCCCCAGCATTTT. Protein: CASSERLAHRGGGNQPQHF.

This rearrangement joins TRBV5-1 to TRBJ2-7, with TRBD2 matching 7 bases. Trimming cost V 4 bases and J 3 bases; bases outside gene matches: 7. Germline values: CDR1 SGHRS, CDR2 YFSETQ. The CDR3 has 14 amino acids. Here the CDR3 reads CASSPLGTIYEQYF. The CDR3 coding sequence is TGCGCCAGCAGCCCCCTTGGGACTATCTACGAGCAGTACTTC.

This clone appeared a few times. The gene calls are TRBV6-1 and TRBJ1-2; D gene uncertain. In germline, CDR1 is MNHNS, CDR2 SASEGT. The CDR3 sequence is 13 residues long. Trimming took 1 base from V and 4 from J, leaving 7 bases between them. The CDR3, as DNA: TGTGCCAGCAGTGAAGGCTTGAGCTATGGCTACACCTTC. Residues: CASSEGLSYGYTF.

This rearrangement joins TRBV7-2 to TRBJ2-7; no definite D call. The V and J ends lost 3 bases and 6 bases respectively, with 15 bases between them. The CDR3 totals 14 residues. Looked up from germline, CDR1 is SGHTA and CDR2 is FQGNSA. CDR3: CASSFQPPPGEQYF. The CDR3 DNA sequence: TGTGCCAGCAGCTTCCAGCCCCCCCCAGGCGAGCAGTACTTC.

V usage is TRBV4-2 and J usage is TRBJ2-4, with 11 bases identical to TRBD2. Germline V CDR1 and CDR2: LGHNA, YNFKEQ. The V segment lost 6 bases and the J segment 6 bases; nucleotides outside the gene matches: 16. This CDR3 comprises 18 residues. CDR3: CASSPLAFSGGAGNIQYF. CDR3 nucleotides: TGTGCCAGCAGTCCCCTTGCCTTTAGCGGGGGGGCAGGAAACATTCAGTACTTC.

The chain links TRBV5-1 to TRBJ2-7, with D possibly matching TRBD2 (7 bases). This CDR3 is 13 amino acids long. The germline CDR1 and CDR2 sequences are SGHRS and YFSETQ. V shed 0 bases and J shed 6 bases, with 10 bases lying between them. Here the CDR3 DNA reads TGCGCCAGCAGCTTGGCGGGGGGCTCCGAGCAGTACTTC. Translation gives CASSLAGGSEQYF. Drawing the rest from reference TRBV5-1 and TRBJ2-7, the complete variable domain is KAGVTQTPRYLIKTRGQQVTLSCSPISGHRSVSWYQQTPGQGLQFLFEYFSETQRNKGNFPGRFSGRQFSNSRSEMNVSTLELGDSALYLCASSLAGGSEQYFGPGTRLTVT.

This clone was observed a single time. The chain employs TRBV9 and TRBJ2-1, with D possibly TRBD1 on 5 matching bases. Germline assignment: CDR1 SGDLS and CDR2 YYNGEE. CDR3 length: 15 residues. V lost 1 base, J lost 0 bases, and 8 bases lay in between. The CDR3 loop reads CASSVQGSSYNEQFF. CDR3 bases: TGTGCCAGCAGCGTACAGGGAAGCTCCTACAATGAGCAGTTCTTC.

The rearrangement uses TRBV11-2 and TRBJ1-6; 7 nucleotides agree with TRBD1. The V gene end was trimmed by 5 bases and the J gene end by 4 bases; junction bases not matched to a gene: 8. The CDR3 loop spans 16 amino acids. Per the germline V gene, CDR1 is SGHAT and CDR2 is FQNNGV. The CDR3 protein is CASSQMDRQYNSPLHF. The CDR3 DNA is TGTGCCAGCAGCCAAATGGACAGGCAATATAATTCACCCCTCCACTTT.

The rearrangement links TRBV15 to TRBJ1-1; D is undetermined. The CDR3 is 13 residues long. Germline V gene lookup returns CDR1 LNHNV and CDR2 YYDKDF (reference sequence). Trimming shortened V by 5 bases and J by 7 bases, and 14 bases separated the two germline ends. The DNA of the CDR3 is TGTGCCACCAGCCCAAGGCGGGGATTTGAAGCTTTCTTT. Its translation is CATSPRRGFEAFF.

The chain joins TRBV7-2 to TRBJ2-2; D unclear. Trimming pared 3 bases from V and 7 bases from J, leaving 12 bases between. The germline CDR1 and CDR2 sequences are SGHTA and FQGNSA. The CDR3 runs 14 residues. The CDR3 region has the DNA TGTGCCAGCAGCTTTCAACAGCTCGTCGGGGAGCTGTTTTTT. It is translated as CASSFQQLVGELFF.

This chain connects TRBV4-1 to TRBJ2-1, with a weak D call TRBD2 (5 bases). The CDR3 contains 15 residues. V shed 3 bases and J shed 3 bases, with 12 bases lying between them. Germline V gene data show CDR1 as MGHRA and CDR2 as YSYEKL. The CDR3, as DNA: TGCGCCAGCAGCCACCCACTAGTAAGCTACAATGAGCAGTTCTTC. It specifies CASSHPLVSYNEQFF.

V is TRBV4-3 and J is TRBJ2-2, with 7 positions matching TRBD1. This CDR3 contains 17 residues. Germline V gene data show CDR1 as LGHNA and CDR2 as YSLEER. The junction had 13 bases not matched to a gene; V was cut back by 4 bases and J by 5 bases. Here the CDR3 reads CASSPGQVGLPTGELFF. The CDR3 bases are TGCGCCAGCAGCCCCGGACAGGTCGGCCTACCAACCGGGGAGCTGTTTTTT.

This clone was observed a handful of times. This sequence joins TRBV5-1 and TRBJ1-1, with 8 positions matching TRBD1. With V trimmed by 4 bases and J by 6 bases, 8 bases remained unmatched. Germline V gene data show CDR1 as SGHRS and CDR2 as YFSETQ. The CDR3 contains 14 residues. The CDR3 loop is CASSPGQGSAEAFF. CDR3 nucleotides: TGCGCCAGCAGCCCCGGACAGGGATCGGCTGAAGCTTTCTTT.

The CDR3 nucleotides read TGTGCCAGCAGTGAACTAGCCTGGGGCTCCTACGAGCAGTACTTC. Protein sequence: CASSELAWGSYEQYF. V is TRBV2 and J is TRBJ2-7, with a tentative D call TRBD2 (5 bases). Germline loops: CDR1 SNHLY, CDR2 FYNNEI. V dropped 2 bases and J dropped 0 bases, with 11 bases sitting between them. There are 15 residues in the CDR3.

A few counts support this clone. The chain links TRBV4-1 to TRBJ1-5; 7 bases line up with TRBD1. Unmatched junction bases numbered 6, after V lost 0 bases and J lost 4 bases. Germline loops: CDR1 MGHRA, CDR2 YSYEKL. This CDR3 contains 16 residues. This CDR3 is CASSQDLGQRNQPQHF. CDR3 DNA: TGCGCCAGCAGCCAAGACCTGGGACAGCGTAATCAGCCCCAGCATTTT.

This chain links TRBV6-1 with TRBJ2-5; 8 nucleotides match TRBD1. The end of the DNA is better explained by TRBJ2-7, so the J call may be wrong. From germline, CDR1 is MNHNS and CDR2 SASEGT. The CDR3 contains 13 residues. The CDR3 sequence is CASTGTGSHEQYF. CDR3 in DNA: TGTGCCAGCACCGGGACAGGCTCTCACGAGCAGTACTTC.

The genes are TRBV5-4 and TRBJ2-3; TRBD2 agrees at 7 bases. Germline loops: CDR1 SGHNT, CDR2 YYREEE (reference sequence). The ends lost 2 bases at V and 0 bases at J; junction bases unmatched: 3. This CDR3 has 15 amino acids. CDR3 sequence: CASSFFGGSTDTQYF. The CDR3, as DNA: TGTGCCAGCAGCTTTTTCGGGGGGAGCACAGATACGCAGTATTTT.

The chain couples TRBV12-1 to TRBJ2-1; the table assigns TRBD1, which was not confirmed against the DNA. TRBV12-1 corresponds to a pseudogene. The CDR3 loop spans 15 amino acids. The CDR3 nucleotides read TGTGCCAGCAGCCCCAACAGGGGGCGGATCAATGAGCAGTTCTTC. Translated: CASSPNRGRINEQFF.

J is TRBJ1-6 and V is TRBV5-1, with unresolved D. The CDR3 is 12 residues long. Trimming cost V 2 bases and J 8 bases, with 5 bases left between them. CDR1 and CDR2 from the germline V gene are SGHRS and YFSETQ. Here the CDR3 DNA reads TGCGCCAGCAGCTTCGCAGATTCACCCCTCCACTTT. Its translation: CASSFADSPLHF.